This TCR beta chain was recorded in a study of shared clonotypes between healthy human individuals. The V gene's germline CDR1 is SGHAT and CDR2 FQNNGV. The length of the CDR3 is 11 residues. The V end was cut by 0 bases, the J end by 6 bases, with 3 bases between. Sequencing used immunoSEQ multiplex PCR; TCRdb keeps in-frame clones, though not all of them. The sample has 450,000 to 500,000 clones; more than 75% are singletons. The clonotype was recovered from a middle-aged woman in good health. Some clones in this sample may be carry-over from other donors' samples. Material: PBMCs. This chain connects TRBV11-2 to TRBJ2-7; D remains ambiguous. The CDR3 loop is CASSLDREQYF. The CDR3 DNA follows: TGTGCCAGCAGCTTAGATCGCGAGCAGTACTTC.